One sample yielded the 12 T cell receptor beta chains listed below, sequenced in a study of chemoradiotherapy in HPV16-positive cancers (dated by TCRdb to 2022 to 2024). The receptor library was made with the immunoSEQ multiplex PCR assay. Held by TCRdb, this immuneACCESS table contains in-frame sequences only and omits some clones. Under half of the omission traces to an unresolved V gene where checked; the cause of the rest is unknown. This sample gives roughly 23,000 clones in total; about nine tenths of them show up just once. The top ten clonotypes cover 15% to 20% of the sample. The sample in question was blood, obtained from a patient who underwent chemoradiotherapy. All receptors come from a human donor with HPV-associated anogenital cancer.

The V gene is TRBV7-2, the J gene TRBJ2-4; possibly TRBD2 for D (5 bases). Germline V gives CDR1 SGHTA, CDR2 FQGNSA. The CDR3 totals 13 residues. V lost 4 bases, J lost 6 bases, and 10 bases lay in between. Written as DNA, the CDR3 is TGTGCCAGCAGCTCCCGGACTGGAAACATTCAGTACTTC. It codes for CASSSRTGNIQYF.

This clone was detected once. The chain has TRBV7-9 and TRBJ1-1; the D is unclear. The CDR3 totals 11 residues. CDR1 and CDR2 (germline): SEHNR, FQNEAQ (reference sequence). V was pared by 2 bases and J by 10 bases, with 8 bases between. CDR3 protein: CASSLNFGAFF. The CDR3 DNA sequence: TGTGCCAGCAGCTTAAATTTTGGAGCTTTCTTT.

This chain links TRBV7-3 with TRBJ2-2, with D possibly being TRBD1 or TRBD2 (5 bases each). V was cut by 4 bases and J by 8 bases, with 17 bases left in between. The CDR3 sequence is 15 residues long. Looked up from germline, CDR1 is SGHTA and CDR2 is FQGTGA. The chain's CDR3 is CASSSSGTPPGELFF. The CDR3 DNA is TGTGCCAGCAGCTCGTCCGGGACCCCACCGGGGGAGCTGTTTTTT.

This chain links TRBV19 with TRBJ2-2; D is possibly TRBD2 (6 bases). The germline gives CDR1 LNHDA, CDR2 SQIVND (reference sequence). V was trimmed by 8 bases and J by 4 bases, leaving 14 bases between them. The CDR3 has 14 residues. In DNA form, the CDR3 reads TGTGCCAGTCAATTGGGGGGAGGCACCGGGGAGCTGTTTTTT. It specifies CASQLGGGTGELFF.

The chain uses TRBV7-6 and TRBJ1-5, with a tentative D call TRBD1 (6 bases). This CDR3 region has 15 residues. Germline V gene lookup returns CDR1 SGHVS and CDR2 FNYEAQ. V gave up 1 base and J gave up 7 bases, with 14 bases separating them. DNA for the CDR3: TGTGCCAGCAGCTTAGGGCGGGGGCTGGGACAGCCCCAGCATTTT. This translates into CASSLGRGLGQPQHF. Using reference TRBV7-6 and TRBJ1-5 for the parts outside the CDR3, the full variable domain is GAGVSQSPRYKVTKRGQDVALRCDPISGHVSLYWYRQALGQGPEFLTYFNYEAQQDKSGLPNDRFSAERPEGSISTLTIQRTEQRDSAMYRCASSLGRGLGQPQHFGDGTRLSIL.

The V gene is TRBV4-1, the J gene TRBJ2-7; the D call may be TRBD1 or TRBD2 (5 bases each). The CDR3 sequence is 15 residues long. Germline lookup yields CDR1 MGHRA and CDR2 YSYEKL. Trimming took off 0 bases at V and 1 base at J, with 10 bases between the two ends. The CDR3 DNA sequence: TGCGCCAGCAGCCAAGATTTTGGGACGTCCTACGAGCAGTACTTC. Its translation: CASSQDFGTSYEQYF.

This clone came up once. This chain's CDR3 is CASSPLGAGGNTDTQYF. CDR3 nucleotide sequence: TGTGCCAGCAGCCCCCTCGGAGCGGGGGGGAACACAGATACGCAGTATTTT. This chain links TRBV7-2 with TRBJ2-3, with 10 bases that match TRBD2. This CDR3 is built from 17 residues. V gave up 5 bases and J gave up 2 bases; unmatched junction bases: 10. Per the germline V gene, CDR1 is SGHTA and CDR2 is FQGNSA.

This clone has a single count. The V call is TRBV7-2, the J call TRBJ2-3, with TRBD2 as a possible D gene (6 bases). V lost 6 bases to trimming and J lost 3 bases, with 13 bases between them. The CDR3 runs to 14 residues. Germline CDR1 and CDR2: SGHTA and FQGNSA. The CDR3 loop reads CASSPALATDTQYF. The CDR3 region has the DNA TGTGCCAGCAGTCCTGCGCTAGCGACAGATACGCAGTATTTT.

This clone showed up just a few times. The genes are TRBV2 and TRBJ1-2; a possible D gene is TRBD1 (5 bases). Deletions cut 8 bases from V and 4 bases from J, with 14 bases between. Germline V gene sequence: CDR1 SNHLY, CDR2 FYNNEI. This CDR3 comprises 13 residues. The CDR3 sequence is CASRMGTVYGYTF. CDR3 nucleotide sequence: TGTGCCAGCCGAATGGGGACGGTCTATGGCTACACCTTC.

The V call is TRBV9, the J call TRBJ2-3; D unresolved. The CDR3 length is 15 residues. Trimming left V 1 base short and J 1 base short, with 10 bases between. The germline V gene encodes CDR1 SGDLS and CDR2 YYNGEE. DNA for the CDR3: TGTGCCAGCAGCGTATTCCCCAAGGGCACAGATACGCAGTATTTT. This translates into CASSVFPKGTDTQYF.

The V call is TRBV18, the J call TRBJ1-4, with TRBD1 identical over 7 bases. The CDR3 totals 19 residues. The germline V gene encodes CDR1 KGHSH and CDR2 LQKENI. The V segment lost 4 bases and the J segment 7 bases; nucleotides outside the gene matches: 21. CDR3 in amino acids: CASSLRGLGQGGKSEKLFF. The CDR3 DNA sequence: TGTGCCAGCTCACTTCGGGGACTGGGGCAAGGGGGCAAGAGTGAAAAACTGTTTTTT.

The chain combines TRBV7-2 with TRBJ2-7, with TRBD2 matching 9 bases. There are 15 residues in the CDR3. Germline CDR1 and CDR2: SGHTA and FQGNSA. The J segment lost 3 bases and the V segment lost 1 base, leaving 4 bases of the junction unmatched. CDR3 sequence (DNA): TGTGCCAGCAGCTTAGGAGCGGGAGGTCTCTACGAGCAGTACTTC. This sequence encodes CASSLGAGGLYEQYF.